This T cell receptor beta chain was documented in a study of blood T cell repertoires in COVID-19. This CDR3 contains 17 residues. Profiling relied on immunoSEQ multiplex PCR, and the TCRdb table lists in-frame clones only, not all of them. This sample yields 130,000 to 150,000 clones, of which 80% to 90% are seen a single time; roughly 1.6% belongs to the top ten. This sequence originates from a woman aged 45-65 years with acute or convalescent COVID-19. Sequencing was performed on peripheral blood. The V gene is TRBV21-1, the J gene TRBJ2-5; TRBD1 reflects the table's D call only, with no check against the DNA. TRBV21-1 is a listed pseudogene. The CDR3 nucleotides read TGTGCCAGCAGCACCTACTCGGGACAGGGGAAGGGGGAGACCCAGTACTTC. Translated: CASSTYSGQGKGETQYF.